The TCR beta chain under discussion was sequenced for a study of blood T cell repertoires in COVID-19. About the study: Sites across the United States, Italy and Spain contributed samples from acute and convalescent COVID-19. PBMCs, B-cell-depleted T cells, or T cells provided the cDNA or gDNA that made up the material.

Methods used by the authors: Amplifying reference gene primers gave estimates of nucleated cell counts. Sequenced by immunoSEQ multiplex PCR; TCRdb stores in-frame clones only, minus some. Clone size and V and J calls were adopted from that table, with D and trimming inferred from the DNA. The sample lists 220,000 or so clones, around four fifths occurring once. Germline-derived CDR1 and CDR2 are SNHLY and FYNNEI. This CDR3 region has 13 residues. V was shortened by 6 bases and J by 4 bases, with 12 bases between the two germline ends. The chain is built from TRBV2 and TRBJ1-1; perhaps TRBD1 as D (6 bases). This TCR came from a woman aged 80 or over with acute or convalescent COVID-19. Sequencing used peripheral blood. CDR3: CASRRRGSTEAFF. The CDR3 DNA follows: TGTGCCAGCAGACGCAGGGGATCCACTGAAGCTTTCTTT.